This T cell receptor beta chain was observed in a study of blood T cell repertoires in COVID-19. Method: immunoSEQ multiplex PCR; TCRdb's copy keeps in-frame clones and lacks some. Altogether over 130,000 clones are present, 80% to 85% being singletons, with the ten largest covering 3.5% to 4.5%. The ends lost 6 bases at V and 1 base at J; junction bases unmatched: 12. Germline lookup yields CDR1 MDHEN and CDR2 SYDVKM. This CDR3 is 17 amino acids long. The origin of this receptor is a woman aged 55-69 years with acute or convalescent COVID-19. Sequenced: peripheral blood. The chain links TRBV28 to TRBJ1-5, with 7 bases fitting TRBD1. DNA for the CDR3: TGTGCCAGCAGGGGGATACAGGGGACTAGGAGCAATCAGCCCCAGCATTTT. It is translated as CASRGIQGTRSNQPQHF.